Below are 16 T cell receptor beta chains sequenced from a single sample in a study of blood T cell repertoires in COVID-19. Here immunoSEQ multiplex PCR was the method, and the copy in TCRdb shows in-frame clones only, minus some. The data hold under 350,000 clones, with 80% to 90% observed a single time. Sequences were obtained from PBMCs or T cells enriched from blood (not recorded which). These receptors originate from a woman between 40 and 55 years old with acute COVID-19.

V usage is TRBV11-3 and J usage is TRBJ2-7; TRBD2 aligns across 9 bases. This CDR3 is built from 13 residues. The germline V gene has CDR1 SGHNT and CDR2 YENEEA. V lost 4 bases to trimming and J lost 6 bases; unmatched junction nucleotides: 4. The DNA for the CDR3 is TGTGCCAGCAGCTGGTTTAGCGGGGGCGAGCAGTACTTC. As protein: CASSWFSGGEQYF. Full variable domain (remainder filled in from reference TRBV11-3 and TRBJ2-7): EAGVVQSPRYKIIEKKQPVAFWCNPISGHNTLYWYLQNLGQGPELLIRYENEEAVDDSQLPKDRFSAERLKGVDSTLKIQPAELGDSAVYLCASSWFSGGEQYFGPGTRLTVT.

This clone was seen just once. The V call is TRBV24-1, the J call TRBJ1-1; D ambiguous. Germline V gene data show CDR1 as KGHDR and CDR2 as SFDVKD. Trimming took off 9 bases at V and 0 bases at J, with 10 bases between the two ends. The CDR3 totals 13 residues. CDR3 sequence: CATSRGVNTEAFF. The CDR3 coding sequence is TGTGCCACCTCCCGGGGTGTGAACACTGAAGCTTTCTTT.

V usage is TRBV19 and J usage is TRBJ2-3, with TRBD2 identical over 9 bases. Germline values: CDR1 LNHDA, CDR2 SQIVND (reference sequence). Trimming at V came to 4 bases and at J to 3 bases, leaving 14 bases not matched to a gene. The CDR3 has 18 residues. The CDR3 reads CASSSPGRGGRTTDTQYF. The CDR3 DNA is TGTGCCAGTAGTAGCCCGGGGCGGGGGGGCAGGACTACAGATACGCAGTATTTT.

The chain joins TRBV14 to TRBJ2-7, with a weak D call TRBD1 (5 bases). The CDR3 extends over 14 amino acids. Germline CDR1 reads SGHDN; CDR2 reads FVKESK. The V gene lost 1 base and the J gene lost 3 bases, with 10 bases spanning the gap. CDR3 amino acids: CASSQALQGYEQYF. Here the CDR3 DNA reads TGTGCCAGCAGCCAAGCGCTCCAGGGCTACGAGCAGTACTTC.

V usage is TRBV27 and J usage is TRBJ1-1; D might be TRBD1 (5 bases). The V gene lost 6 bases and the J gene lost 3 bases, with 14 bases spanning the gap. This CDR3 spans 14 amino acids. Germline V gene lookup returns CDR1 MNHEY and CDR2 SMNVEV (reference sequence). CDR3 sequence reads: CASSRQIRDTEAFF. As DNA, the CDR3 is TGTGCCAGCAGCCGACAGATCCGGGACACTGAAGCTTTCTTT.

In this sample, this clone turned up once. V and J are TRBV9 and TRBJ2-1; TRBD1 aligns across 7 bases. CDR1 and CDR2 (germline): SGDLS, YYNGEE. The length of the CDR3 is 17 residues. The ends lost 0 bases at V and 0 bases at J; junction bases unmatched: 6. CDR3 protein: CASSVALGGRSYNEQFF. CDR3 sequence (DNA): TGTGCCAGCAGCGTAGCGTTAGGGGGCCGCTCCTACAATGAGCAGTTCTTC. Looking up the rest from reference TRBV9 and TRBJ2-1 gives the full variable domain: DSGVTQTPKHLITATGQRVTLRCSPRSGDLSVYWYQQSLDQGLQFLIQYYNGEERAKGNILERFSAQQFPDLHSELNLSSLELGDSALYFCASSVALGGRSYNEQFFGPGTRLTVL.

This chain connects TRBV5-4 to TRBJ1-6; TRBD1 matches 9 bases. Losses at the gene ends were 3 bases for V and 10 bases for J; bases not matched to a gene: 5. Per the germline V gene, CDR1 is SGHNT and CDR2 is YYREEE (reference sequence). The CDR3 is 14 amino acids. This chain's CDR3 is CASSSGQGHSPLHF. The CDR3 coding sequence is TGTGCCAGCAGCTCGGGACAGGGTCACTCACCCCTCCACTTT.

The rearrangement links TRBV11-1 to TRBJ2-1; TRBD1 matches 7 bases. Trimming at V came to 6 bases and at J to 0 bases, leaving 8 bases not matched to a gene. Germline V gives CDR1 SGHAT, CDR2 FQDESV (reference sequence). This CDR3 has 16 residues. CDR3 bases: TGTGCCAGCAGGACGACAGGGACGAGCTCCTACAATGAGCAGTTCTTC. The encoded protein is CASRTTGTSSYNEQFF.

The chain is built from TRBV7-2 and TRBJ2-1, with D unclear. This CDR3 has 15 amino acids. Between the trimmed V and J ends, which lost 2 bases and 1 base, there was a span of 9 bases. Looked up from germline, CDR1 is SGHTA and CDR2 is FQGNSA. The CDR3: CASSLRRGSYNEQFF. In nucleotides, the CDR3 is TGTGCCAGCAGCTTAAGGAGAGGATCCTACAATGAGCAGTTCTTC.

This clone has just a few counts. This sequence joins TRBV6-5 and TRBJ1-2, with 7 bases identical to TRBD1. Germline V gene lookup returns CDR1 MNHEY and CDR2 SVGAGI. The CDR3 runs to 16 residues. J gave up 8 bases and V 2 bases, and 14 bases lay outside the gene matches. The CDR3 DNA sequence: TGTGCCAGCAGTTACCCCAGTCGACAGGGAGTTTGGGGCTACACCTTC. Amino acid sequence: CASSYPSRQGVWGYTF.

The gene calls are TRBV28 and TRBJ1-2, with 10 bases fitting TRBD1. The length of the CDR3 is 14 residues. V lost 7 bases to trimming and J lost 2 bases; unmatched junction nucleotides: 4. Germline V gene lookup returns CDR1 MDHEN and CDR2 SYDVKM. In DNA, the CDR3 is TGTGCCAGCATCTCGACAGGGGGCAACTATGGCTACACCTTC. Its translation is CASISTGGNYGYTF.

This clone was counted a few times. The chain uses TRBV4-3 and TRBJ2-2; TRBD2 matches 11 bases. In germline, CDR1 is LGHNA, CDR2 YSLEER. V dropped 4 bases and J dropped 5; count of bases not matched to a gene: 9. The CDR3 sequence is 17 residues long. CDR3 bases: TGCGCCAGCAGCCCCAGGGGGCTAGCGGGAGGAACCGGGGAGCTGTTTTTT. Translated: CASSPRGLAGGTGELFF.

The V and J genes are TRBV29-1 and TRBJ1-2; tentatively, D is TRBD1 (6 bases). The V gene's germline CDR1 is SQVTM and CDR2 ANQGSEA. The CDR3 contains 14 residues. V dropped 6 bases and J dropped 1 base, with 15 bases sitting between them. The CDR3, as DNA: TGCAGCGTCGTCCGGGACATCCTTAACTATGGCTACACCTTC. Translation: CSVVRDILNYGYTF.

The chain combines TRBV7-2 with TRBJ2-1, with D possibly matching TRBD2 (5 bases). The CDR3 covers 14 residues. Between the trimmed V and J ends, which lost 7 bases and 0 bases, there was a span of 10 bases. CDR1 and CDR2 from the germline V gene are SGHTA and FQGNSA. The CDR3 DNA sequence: TGTGCCAGCACCCCCGACTACTCCTACAATGAGCAGTTCTTC. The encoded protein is CASTPDYSYNEQFF.

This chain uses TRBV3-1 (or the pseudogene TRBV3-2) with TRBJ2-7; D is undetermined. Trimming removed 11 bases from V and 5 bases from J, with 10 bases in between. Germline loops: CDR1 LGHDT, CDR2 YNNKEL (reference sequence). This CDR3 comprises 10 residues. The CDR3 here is CAGARDEQYF. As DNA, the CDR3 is TGTGCCGGAGCCCGGGACGAGCAGTACTTC.

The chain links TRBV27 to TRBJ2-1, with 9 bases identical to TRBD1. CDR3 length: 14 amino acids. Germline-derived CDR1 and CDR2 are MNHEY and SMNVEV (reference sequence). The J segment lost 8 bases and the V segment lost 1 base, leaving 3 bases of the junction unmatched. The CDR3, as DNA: TGTGCCAGCAGTTTATTCGGACAGGGGTATGAGCAGTTCTTC. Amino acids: CASSLFGQGYEQFF.